The 5 T cell receptor beta chains given below trace back to one sample, sequenced in a study of cytomegalovirus exposure and HLA in healthy donors. Assay: immunoSEQ multiplex PCR; the TCRdb copy retains only in-frame clones and omits some. The data show 150,000 to 180,000 clones, with 75% to 90% seen just once and approximately 20% held by the top ten. The specimen was PBMCs. All receptors come from a man aged 18 to 30 in good health and CMV-seropositive.

The V and J genes are TRBV18 and TRBJ1-3, with D possibly matching TRBD1 (6 bases). Looked up from germline, CDR1 is KGHSH and CDR2 is LQKENI. The CDR3 covers 15 residues. V was pared by 6 bases and J by 0 bases, with 12 bases between. The chain's CDR3 is CASSATGSSGNTIYF. In nucleotides, the CDR3 is TGTGCCAGCTCCGCTACAGGGAGCTCTGGAAACACCATATATTTT.

The chain couples TRBV6-1 to TRBJ2-2, with 9 positions matching TRBD2. The CDR3 totals 15 residues. Germline-derived CDR1 and CDR2 are MNHNS and SASEGT. CDR3 loop: CVASPRAGGIGELFF. The CDR3 DNA reads TGTGTCGCCAGCCCCAGAGCGGGGGGTATCGGGGAGCTGTTTTTT.

This chain links TRBV6-5 with TRBJ2-7; D is possibly TRBD1 (5 bases). The CDR3 has 13 residues. Deletions cut 7 bases from V and 1 base from J, with 11 bases between. Germline CDR1 MNHEY, CDR2 SVGAGI. In DNA, the CDR3 is TGTGCCAGCACCAAAGCAGGGTCCTACGAGCAGTACTTC. Translated, it gives CASTKAGSYEQYF.

This chain links TRBV5-5 with TRBJ2-1; tentatively, D is TRBD2 (6 bases). Germline V CDR1 and CDR2: SGHKS, YYEKEE (reference sequence). V was trimmed by 4 bases and J by 15 bases, leaving 29 bases between them. The CDR3 runs to 16 residues. CDR3 protein: CASSLTAGDSNYYGFF. The CDR3 nucleotides are TGTGCCAGCAGCCTGACCGCCGGGGACTCGAACTACTACGGGTTCTTC.

The J gene is TRBJ2-7, the V gene TRBV5-4; D is perhaps TRBD2 (6 bases). Germline V gene lookup returns CDR1 SGHNT and CDR2 YYREEE (reference sequence). The CDR3 spans 13 residues. V was trimmed by 1 base and J by 1 base, leaving 6 bases between them. The CDR3 reads CASSLRGSYEQYF. The DNA for the CDR3 is TGTGCCAGCAGCTTGCGGGGGTCCTACGAGCAGTACTTC.